The present entry profiles one T cell receptor (beta chain) with its context. What this receptor recognizes is not known. Libraries were prepared through the immunoSEQ multiplex PCR assay. The multiplex PCR relied on a mix of 60 forward primers for TCR Vbeta segments and 13 reverse primers for TCR Jbeta segments. A multiplex PCR assay on genomic DNA amplified the CDR3 region of rearranged TCR beta genes. The Illumina HiSeq System was used to sequence the amplified TCR beta libraries as 87-base-pair reads. The published analysis was carried out like this. A later analysis tallied 75 million to 95 million unique TCR beta chains across the 700 or so repertoires, and some 10 million of those chains were shared by two or more donors. A nearest-neighbor algorithm error-corrected the raw reads and collapsed the reads into unique sequences, merging closely related sequences to remove PCR and sequencing errors. To assign V, D and J gene segments, CDR3 sequences were aligned to IMGT reference sequences. For a sequence to be retained, a match of at least six nucleotides to both a V gene segment and a J gene segment was required. Rearrangements were classified as productive when the CDR3 lacked stop codons and remained in frame with V and J, and all other rearrangements were classified as non-productive. CDR3 was defined by IMGT convention, running from the second conserved V-encoded cysteine to the conserved J-encoded phenylalanine. The earlier analysis of 587 of the donors excluded sequences that lacked an unambiguous match to a single V gene segment. An earlier analysis of fewer than 750 of the donors called V segments functional above 56.7% productive rearrangements and segregating when the between-donor standard deviation exceeded 5%. A statistical classification framework was built to diagnose cytomegalovirus status from the catalog of TCR beta chain sequences. V and J gene assignment, in a later analysis, came from comparing TCR nucleotide sequences with IMGT/GENE-DB human TR gene sequences. The TCRdist pipeline was used in a later analysis to assign CDR3 sequences and most-parsimonious VDJ recombination scenarios. In a later analysis, each TCR beta chain was defined by its CDR3 amino acid sequence together with its V-gene family, and reads without a unique V-gene family were excluded. To address suspected cross-contamination and a sequencing artifact, a later analysis removed 592 highly shared, low-generation-probability nucleotide sequences. In a later analysis, a clonal expansion index was calculated for each public chain from normalized within-repertoire ranks of inferred template counts. Generation probabilities in a later analysis came from a VDJ recombination model fitted to out-of-frame rearrangements, and those results were checked against IGoR. In a later analysis, TCR-TCR, TCR-HLA and TCR-CMV co-occurrence was scored with hypergeometric tests, and a repertoire-size bias correction was applied to TCR pairs. To estimate false discovery rates, a later analysis permuted the HLA or CMV assignments 20 times. In a later analysis, co-occurring TCRs were grouped using DBSCAN, with TCRdist sequence similarity added in when clustering inside HLA-allele-positive subsets. Repertoires with fewer than 30,000 or more than 120,000 public chains were left out of co-occurrence clustering, as were a handful of repertoires with anomalous nucleotide sharing. TCRdb limited this immuneACCESS table to in-frame rearrangements with V and J called. A share of clones is missing; checked studies link under half to unresolved V genes, and the rest is unexplained. D and trimming were read from the DNA, whereas the V and J calls and clone size are those reported in that table. The table kept for this sample lists 40,000 to 65,000 clones. The ten largest clones take up roughly 26% of the sample.

This sample is drawn from a study of cytomegalovirus exposure and HLA in healthy donors (dated by TCRdb to the late 2010s). Describing the broader study: In an earlier analysis of around 540 of the donors, 250 to 350 Gb of sequence data and 90 million to 120 million unique TCR beta sequences from 150 million to 200 million T cells were reported. The genetic ancestry cluster associated with self-reported Caucasian donors included around four fifths of the roughly 410 genotyped donors. Rather than using new phenotypic data, the later analysis identified candidate immune exposures from TCR beta sequences and from how often those sequences occurred across donors. Besides the first cohort of around 700 subjects, a separate validation cohort made up of 120 different subjects was used. Approximately 310 gigabases of sequencing data and some 85 million unique TCR sequences were included in an early release covering 500 to 750 HLA-typed donors. The aim of the study was to test whether cataloging public T cell receptors could identify signatures of past pathogen exposure. In an earlier analysis of 500 to 650 of the donors, high-throughput TCR beta sequencing was used to judge whether each TCR beta V gene segment behaved as functional or pseudogenic. Typing coverage differed by locus: A, B, C, DRB1 and DQB1 were typed in roughly 629-640 donors, DQA1 in roughly 500, DPA1 in 600 to 610, and DPB1 in roughly 470. Four to six DR-DQ haplotypes were handled as single units for association and clustering, since linkage in the cohort was strong. The study combined high-throughput TCR immunosequencing, statistical association of individual TCRs with disease status, and machine learning to predict cytomegalovirus infection status. Among 398 genotyped donors of the cohort, an average of 235,054 unique TCR beta nucleotide sequences were sequenced per donor, around 20% of them non-productive. A later analysis re-analyzed previously published TCR beta repertoires from approximately 670 donors and added high-resolution HLA genotyping to study TCR occurrence patterns. The T cell repertoires of some 700 subjects were profiled by immunosequencing and related to cytomegalovirus serostatus. Every repertoire in the discovery cohort had been generated on one and the same sequencing platform. Donor age, sex, ethnicity and CMV serostatus were collected together with the repertoire data. Both class I and class II loci were covered by HLA typing, at four-digit resolution. A later genetic analysis took genome-wide SNP genotypes for about three fifths of the 666 donors and used that subset as a discovery cohort. Results and caveats for the whole study, not just this receptor: Because HLA typing was missing for some donors at each locus, association tests included only the typed subset. Presence/absence analyses assumed roughly uniform sequencing depth across donors, an assumption that may not hold. Compared with the approximately 720-donor mean, donors in an Asian-associated ancestry cluster had fewer N-insertions in productive TCRs, according to a later genetic analysis. Most TCR sequences were observed very rarely across donors, whereas some public TCRs were present in many individuals. The classifier was reported to diagnose cytomegalovirus status with high specificity and sensitivity in both the original cohort and the validation cohort. A cluster of highly shared sequence variants was judged likely to represent a technical artifact of the sequencing pipeline. For the cohort, immune exposure information was limited to CMV serostatus. Compared with equally common non-associated chains, HLA-associated TCR beta chains in a later analysis were more clonally expanded and had lower generation probabilities. A further reported finding was that TCR beta sequences accurately predicted the HLA-A and HLA-B alleles for most subjects in the first cohort. Because counts were too low, approximately 15 rarely observed V segments, including chromosome 9 orphons, were excluded from the earlier analysis of 587 of the donors. V-gene and J-gene trimming of TCR beta chains was associated with a missense DCLRE1C variant in a later genetic analysis, and the association was replicated in an independent cohort. The study gave a list of 150 to 200 TCR beta chains associated with cytomegalovirus. In a later analysis, around 17,000 TCR beta sequences were associated with specific HLA alleles at a false discovery rate of 0.05. When HLA alleles, especially DR and DQ, strongly co-occurred, attributing TCR associations to individual alleles was difficult. A later analysis found that TCR association rates varied across HLA loci, with DRB1 alleles showing the most associated TCRs and HLA-C alleles the fewest. Linkage disequilibrium might explain the correlated functional status among segregating V segments, but an unknown experimental factor could not be excluded. Some IMGT-functional V segments, including TRBV6-2 and TRBV6-3, could not be told apart with the 87-base-pair reads, so those segments were excluded. In vitro tests confirmed that three of the cytomegalovirus-associated TCR beta chains recognize cytomegalovirus antigens. According to the authors, the approach could potentially be generalized to other disease states and immunological phenotypes. In an earlier analysis of 587 of the donors, most TCR beta V segments appeared in productive rearrangements about 87% or about 30% of the time, broadly matching IMGT annotations. A later analysis reported that several top co-occurrence clusters appeared linked to parvovirus B19, influenza, CMV and Epstein-Barr virus. Most CMV-associated TCR beta chains appeared to be HLA-restricted in a later analysis, and the HLA associations seemed to be driven largely by CMV exposure. In this cohort, only TCR beta chains were sequenced, and detectable features were limited by the absence of alpha or paired-chain data.

Measured from the cysteine to the phenylalanine, the CDR3 is 14 residues long. Only CDR3 DNA remains: 42 bases, in frame from the first base. The germline V gene yields MGHRA for CDR1 and YSYEKL for CDR2. The cohort comprised 710 or so healthy bone marrow donors. All cohort members were sampled while nominally healthy, although unrecorded immune exposures were likely present. The donor was CMV seropositive and was included in the group of 300 or so seropositive cohort members. Each donor provided a peripheral blood sample, and peripheral blood mononuclear cells were used for TCR beta sequencing. The Qiagen DNeasy Blood Extraction Kit was used to extract genomic DNA from the blood cell samples.

The TCR comes from a man in his forties or fifties in good health and CMV-seropositive. The sequenced sample was PBMCs. The chain uses TRBV4-1 and TRBJ2-5; 7 bases in between match TRBD2. The J call may be mistaken, given a closer DNA end match to TRBJ2-7. The CDR3 is CASSQEGEGLEQYF. The DNA reads as follows: TGCGCCAGCAGCCAAGAAGGGGAGGGCCTCGAGCAGTACTTC.